Listed here are 15 T cell receptor beta chains from one sample, sequenced in a study of somatic mutations in cytotoxic T cells in rheumatoid arthritis. Data came from immunoSEQ multiplex PCR; TCRdb stores just in-frame clones and leaves some out. In the table there are approximately 20,000 clones, about four fifths of which are singletons. The sequenced sample was CD8+ T cells sorted from blood. Source of these receptors: a man between 18 and 35 years old with rheumatoid arthritis.

The J gene is TRBJ2-7, the V gene TRBV27; D ambiguous. The CDR3 spans 12 residues. CDR1 and CDR2 from the germline V gene are MNHEY and SMNVEV (reference sequence). Deletions cut 4 bases from V and 5 bases from J, with 9 bases between. The CDR3 region has the DNA TGTGCCAGCAGTTCTGGGCTCCACGAGCAGTACTTC. As protein: CASSSGLHEQYF.

This chain uses TRBV19 with TRBJ2-2; 7 bases agree with TRBD1. Germline V gene lookup returns CDR1 LNHDA and CDR2 SQIVND (reference sequence). The CDR3 consists of 15 residues. Trimming took 1 base from V and 1 from J; bases not matched to a gene: 0. In DNA form, the CDR3 reads TGTGCCAGTAGTATAGGACAGGGGAACACCGGGGAGCTGTTTTTT. Protein product: CASSIGQGNTGELFF.

This clone showed up just a few times. The CDR3 here is CASSLGQGGNEQFF. For the CDR3, the DNA is TGTGCCAGCAGCTTGGGACAGGGTGGAAATGAGCAGTTCTTC. This chain links TRBV7-6 with TRBJ2-1; 9 nucleotides agree with TRBD1. J lost 7 bases, V lost 3 bases, and 4 bases had no gene match. Germline-derived CDR1 and CDR2 are SGHVS and FNYEAQ. The CDR3 is 14 residues long.

The genes are TRBV6-1 and TRBJ1-1, with 8 bases aligning to TRBD1. V shed 10 bases and J 5 bases; nucleotides not matched to a gene: 9. This CDR3 is built from 13 residues. Germline V gives CDR1 MNHNS, CDR2 SASEGT. CDR3 region: CATPTGAGTEAFF. CDR3 bases: TGTGCCACCCCGACAGGGGCGGGGACTGAAGCTTTCTTT.

This sequence joins TRBV7-9 and TRBJ2-5; D uncertain. The CDR3 runs to 16 residues. Trimming took off 4 bases at V and 0 bases at J, with 15 bases between the two ends. Germline CDR1 SEHNR, CDR2 FQNEAQ (reference sequence). CDR3 coding DNA: TGTGCCAGCAGCTCCGACTGGTCGATGTACCAAGAGACCCAGTACTTC. This encodes CASSSDWSMYQETQYF.

The gene calls are TRBV5-1 and TRBJ2-3; 7 nucleotides line up with TRBD1. The V gene end was trimmed by 5 bases and the J gene end by 2 bases; junction bases not matched to a gene: 8. This CDR3 contains 15 residues. Germline V gene sequence: CDR1 SGHRS, CDR2 YFSETQ. CDR3 in amino acids: CASRPFGTATDTQYF. The DNA of the CDR3 is TGCGCCAGCAGGCCTTTCGGGACAGCCACAGATACGCAGTATTTT.

The V and J genes are TRBV27 and TRBJ1-6; D unresolved. V was trimmed by 2 bases and J by 4 bases, leaving 6 bases between them. This CDR3 comprises 14 residues. Germline V gives CDR1 MNHEY, CDR2 SMNVEV (reference sequence). The DNA for the CDR3 is TGTGCCAGCAGTTTAGGAGGGTATAATTCACCCCTCCACTTT. Translated: CASSLGGYNSPLHF.

The V gene is TRBV21-1, the J gene TRBJ2-1; the table's D call, TRBD2, was not checked against the DNA. TRBV21-1 is a documented pseudogene. This CDR3 comprises 16 residues. CDR3 loop: CASELQPGGSYNEQFF. Here the CDR3 DNA reads TGTGCCAGCGAACTTCAACCGGGGGGATCCTACAATGAGCAGTTCTTC.

The V call is TRBV19, the J call TRBJ1-1, with D hard to call. V was clipped by 5 bases and J by 0 bases, with 7 bases between them. The CDR3 totals 13 residues. Per the germline V gene, CDR1 is LNHDA and CDR2 is SQIVND (reference sequence). The CDR3 here is CASSFGMNTEAFF. CDR3 bases: TGTGCCAGTAGTTTCGGGATGAACACTGAAGCTTTCTTT.

This chain joins TRBV6-1 and TRBJ1-5; no firm D call. V lost 3 bases and J lost 1, with 4 bases in between. CDR1 and CDR2 from the germline V gene are MNHNS and SASEGT. The CDR3 consists of 13 residues. The CDR3 sequence: CASSELSNQPQHF. The CDR3, as DNA: TGTGCCAGCAGTGAGCTGAGCAATCAGCCCCAGCATTTT.

The V and J genes are TRBV9 and TRBJ1-3, with D unclear. The CDR3 has 21 amino acids. V was trimmed by 3 bases and J by 2 bases, leaving 30 bases between them. In germline, CDR1 is SGDLS, CDR2 YYNGEE. DNA for the CDR3: TGTGCCAGCAGCGAATCCAACAACGATAATATACAGTACTCCCCTGGAAACACCATATATTTT. This gives the protein CASSESNNDNIQYSPGNTIYF.

V and J are TRBV19 and TRBJ1-1; unclear D gene. This CDR3 comprises 12 residues. The V end lost 3 bases, the J end lost 0 bases, and 2 bases lay between the germline ends. Germline V gene lookup returns CDR1 LNHDA and CDR2 SQIVND (reference sequence). The CDR3 reads CASSIVNTEAFF. CDR3 DNA sequence: TGTGCCAGTAGTATCGTGAACACTGAAGCTTTCTTT. The full variable domain, completed using reference TRBV19 and TRBJ1-1, is DGGITQSPKYLFRKEGQNVTLSCEQNLNHDAMYWYRQDPGQGLRLIYYSQIVNDFQKGDIAEGYSVSREKKESFPLTVTSAQKNPTAFYLCASSIVNTEAFFGQGTRLTVV.

The rearrangement links TRBV4-3 to TRBJ2-7, with a weak D call TRBD1 (5 bases). Germline-derived CDR1 and CDR2 are LGHNA and YSLEER. The CDR3 contains 16 residues. V was pared by 3 bases and J by 0 bases, with 15 bases between. This chain's CDR3 is CASSQGIRDNSYEQYF. DNA of the CDR3: TGCGCCAGCAGCCAGGGAATCAGGGATAACTCCTACGAGCAGTACTTC.

The chain recombines TRBV2 with TRBJ1-5; D is ambiguous. The CDR3 length is 14 residues. The V gene's germline CDR1 is SNHLY and CDR2 FYNNEI. V shed 3 bases and J shed 0 bases, with 6 bases lying between them. This chain's CDR3 is CASSDGLSNQPQHF. The CDR3 nucleotides are TGTGCCAGCAGTGACGGGCTTAGCAATCAGCCCCAGCATTTT.

The chain links TRBV7-9 to TRBJ1-5; D unclear. The CDR3 has 12 residues. V was shortened by 1 base and J by 6 bases, with 4 bases between the two germline ends. Per the germline V gene, CDR1 is SEHNR and CDR2 is FQNEAQ (reference sequence). The CDR3 spells CASSLGVQPQHF. CDR3 bases: TGTGCCAGCAGCTTAGGAGTTCAGCCCCAGCATTTT.